These 19 T cell receptor beta chains came from one sample sequenced in a study of blood T cell repertoires in COVID-19 (dated by TCRdb to about 2020). The library came from the immunoSEQ multiplex PCR assay. TCRdb took this table from immuneACCESS and kept in-frame rearrangements with V and J called. Such tables lack part of the clones; where checked against another copy, unresolved V genes explain under half of the gap, and the rest is unexplained. Counted in this sample were 75,000 to 90,000 clones; 90% of them appeared once. The top ten clones comprise over 5% of the sample. The sample comprised peripheral blood. All receptors come from a man between 18 and 29 years old with COVID-19, enrolled during active disease.

This chain links TRBV7-9 with TRBJ1-1; TRBD1 is a possible D gene (5 bases). Germline V CDR1 and CDR2: SEHNR, FQNEAQ (reference sequence). This CDR3 is built from 14 residues. V was cut by 6 bases and J by 0 bases, with 11 bases left in between. The CDR3 here is CASRGVVMNTEAFF. CDR3 nucleotides: TGTGCCAGCAGAGGGGTCGTCATGAACACTGAAGCTTTCTTT.

The chain employs TRBV7-8 and TRBJ1-2, with 9 positions matching TRBD1. The CDR3 extends over 13 amino acids. Germline V gene data show CDR1 as SGHVS and CDR2 as FQNEAQ. After removal of 4 bases from V and 3 bases from J, the junction contained 0 bases not matched to a gene. The CDR3 is CASSWTGDYGYTF. The DNA for the CDR3 is TGTGCCAGCAGCTGGACAGGGGACTATGGCTACACCTTC. The full variable domain, with the rest looked up from reference TRBV7-8 and TRBJ1-2, is GAGVSQSPRYKVAKRGQDVALRCDPISGHVSLFWYQQALGQGPEFLTYFQNEAQLDKSGLPSDRFFAERPEGSVSTLKIQRTQQEDSAVYLCASSWTGDYGYTFGSGTRLTVV.

In this sample, this clone turned up once. The J gene is TRBJ1-3, the V gene TRBV25-1; D unresolved. The CDR3 totals 14 residues. The ends were cut back, 3 bases at V and 4 bases at J, with 10 bases in the middle. Germline CDR1 and CDR2: MGHDK and SYGVNS. CDR3 region: CASSDNRFGNTIYF. The CDR3 DNA reads TGTGCCAGCAGTGATAACCGGTTCGGAAACACCATATATTTT. Filled out from reference TRBV25-1 and TRBJ1-3, the complete variable domain reads EADIYQTPRYLVIGTGKKITLECSQTMGHDKMYWYQQDPGMELHLIHYSYGVNSTEKGDLSSESTVSRIRTEHFPLTLESARPSHTSQYLCASSDNRFGNTIYFGEGSWLTVV.

The V and J genes are TRBV7-6 and TRBJ1-6; 9 bases are shared with TRBD1. Losses at the gene ends were 5 bases for V and 4 bases for J; bases not matched to a gene: 3. The CDR3 spans 15 residues. Germline V gene lookup returns CDR1 SGHVS and CDR2 FNYEAQ. This CDR3 is CASSLGTGYNSPLHF. DNA of the CDR3: TGTGCCAGCAGCCTAGGGACAGGGTATAATTCACCCCTCCACTTT.

Worth noting for this clone: Compared with germline, one end of the junction differs, possibly owing to a read error. The chain links TRBV30 to TRBJ1-4, with a possible D match to TRBD1 (6 bases). Per the germline V gene, CDR1 is GTSNPN and CDR2 is SVGIG (reference sequence). The CDR3 has 13 residues. DNA for the CDR3: TGTGCCTGGGCCGGGGACAATGGAGAAAAACTGCTTTTT. Its protein is CAWAGDNGEKLLF.

The sample holds a few counts of this clone. The CDR3 bases are TGTGCCAGCAGCCCACAAACAGGGGGTAGCTATGGCTACACCTTC. Its translation: CASSPQTGGSYGYTF. This chain joins TRBV7-2 and TRBJ1-2; 8 bases agree with TRBD1. Germline trimming cut 5 bases from V and 4 bases from J; bases unmatched to any gene: 9. CDR1 is SGHTA and CDR2 is FQGNSA in the germline V gene. This CDR3 region has 15 residues.

The CDR3 DNA follows: TGTGCCAGCAGTCCCGACAGGGGCGCTGGCTACACCTTC. Translated, it gives CASSPDRGAGYTF. J is TRBJ1-2 and V is TRBV27, with TRBD1 identical over 8 bases. The germline CDR1 and CDR2 sequences are MNHEY and SMNVEV (reference sequence). The CDR3 is made up of 13 amino acids. The V segment lost 5 bases and the J segment 7 bases; nucleotides outside the gene matches: 6.

The chain links TRBV6-2 or TRBV6-3 to TRBJ2-7; 7 bases line up with TRBD1. The CDR3 extends over 14 amino acids. With V trimmed by 5 bases and J by 7 bases, 11 bases remained unmatched. Germline CDR1 MNHEY, CDR2 SVGEGT. CDR3 loop: CASSPIQGKEEQYF. In DNA, the CDR3 is TGTGCCAGCAGTCCGATACAGGGGAAGGAAGAGCAGTACTTC.

The rearrangement links TRBV15 to TRBJ1-5; 8 nucleotides align to TRBD1. The V and J ends lost 1 base and 2 bases, in that order; junction bases with no gene match: 10. Looked up from germline, CDR1 is LNHNV and CDR2 is YYDKDF (reference sequence). The CDR3 covers 18 residues. CDR3 DNA: TGTGCCACCAGCAGAGTTAGATCCGGACAGGGCCGCAATCAGCCCCAGCATTTT. Its protein product is CATSRVRSGQGRNQPQHF.

In DNA form, the CDR3 reads TGTGCCAGCAGCTTCGACGGACAAGCTAACTATGGCTACACCTTC. It specifies CASSFDGQANYGYTF. The chain couples TRBV7-9 to TRBJ1-2; a weak D match, TRBD1 (5 bases). Germline CDR1 reads SEHNR; CDR2 reads FQNEAQ (reference sequence). The CDR3 totals 15 residues. Trimming removed 3 bases at V and 0 bases at J, with 11 bases between.

The chain joins TRBV7-2 to TRBJ1-2; TRBD1 might be the D (5 bases). This CDR3 comprises 14 residues. Deletions cut 1 base from V and 3 bases from J, with 9 bases between. Germline values: CDR1 SGHTA, CDR2 FQGNSA. CDR3 amino acids: CASSLGGGDYGYTF. CDR3 in DNA: TGTGCCAGCAGCTTAGGCGGGGGTGACTATGGCTACACCTTC.

The chain combines TRBV19 with TRBJ2-5, with a weak D call TRBD2 (5 bases). The CDR3 covers 12 residues. Trimming stripped 5 bases from V and 7 bases from J, with 11 bases between. Germline V lookup: CDR1 LNHDA, CDR2 SQIVND (reference sequence). The CDR3 coding sequence is TGTGCCAGTAGTTTCCTAGAGGGGACCCAGTACTTC. Translating it yields CASSFLEGTQYF.

V gene TRBV9 combines with J gene TRBJ2-7, with D possibly TRBD2 on 5 matching bases. This CDR3 contains 16 residues. Germline-derived CDR1 and CDR2 are SGDLS and YYNGEE. The V end lost 0 bases, the J end lost 7 bases, and 20 bases lay between the germline ends. The CDR3 DNA reads TGTGCCAGCAGCGTAGGAGAGGGAGCGGTCGGGTTGGAGCAGTACTTC. Protein sequence: CASSVGEGAVGLEQYF.

The CDR3 sequence is CASSPRWSSGLDGYEQYF. DNA for the CDR3: TGCGCCAGCAGTCCAAGATGGTCGTCCGGACTAGATGGCTACGAGCAGTACTTC. The rearrangement links TRBV4-1 to TRBJ2-7; TRBD2 matches at 7 bases. The germline V gene has CDR1 MGHRA and CDR2 YSYEKL. V gave up 6 bases and J gave up 3 bases; unmatched junction bases: 20. The length of the CDR3 is 18 residues.

V gene TRBV29-1 combines with J gene TRBJ2-7; 9 nucleotides align to TRBD1. This CDR3 contains 13 residues. Germline V gene sequence: CDR1 SQVTM, CDR2 ANQGSEA. The J segment lost 7 bases and the V segment lost 4 bases, leaving 8 bases of the junction unmatched. DNA of the CDR3: TGCAGCGTTGCCATGACAGGGGGGGATGAGCAGTACTTC. Its translation: CSVAMTGGDEQYF.

This sequence joins TRBV5-1 and TRBJ1-2; tentatively, D is TRBD1 (5 bases). Trimming shortened V by 4 bases and J by 2 bases, and 9 bases separated the two germline ends. There are 13 residues in the CDR3. The germline gives CDR1 SGHRS, CDR2 YFSETQ. CDR3 residues: CASSLSGNYGYTF. CDR3 in DNA: TGCGCCAGCAGCCTGTCAGGGAACTATGGCTACACCTTC.

The chain carries TRBV28 and TRBJ1-1, with 7 bases aligning to TRBD1. V dropped 2 bases and J dropped 2; count of bases not matched to a gene: 2. CDR1 is MDHEN, CDR2 SYDVKM, per germline. The CDR3 loop spans 14 amino acids. DNA of the CDR3: TGTGCCAGCAGTTTAAACAGGGGAAACACTGAAGCTTTCTTT. As protein: CASSLNRGNTEAFF.

This sequence joins TRBV5-6 and TRBJ2-7; 11 bases align to TRBD2. CDR3 length: 14 amino acids. V dropped 4 bases and J dropped 2; count of bases not matched to a gene: 2. Germline CDR1 reads SGHDT; CDR2 reads YYEEEE. The CDR3 reads CASSKGLAAYEQYF. Written as DNA, the CDR3 is TGTGCCAGCAGCAAGGGACTAGCGGCCTACGAGCAGTACTTC. Complete variable domain (other parts from reference TRBV5-6 and TRBJ2-7): DAGVTQSPTHLIKTRGQQVTLRCSPKSGHDTVSWYQQALGQGPQFIFQYYEEEERQRGNFPDRFSGHQFPNYSSELNVNALLLGDSALYLCASSKGLAAYEQYFGPGTRLTVT.

The chain employs TRBV4-1 and TRBJ1-1; D not resolved. Trimming left V 0 bases short and J 8 bases short, with 4 bases between. Germline CDR1 and CDR2: MGHRA and YSYEKL. The CDR3 runs to 11 residues. The CDR3 loop is CASSQDREAFF. Here the CDR3 DNA reads TGCGCCAGCAGCCAAGACCGGGAAGCTTTCTTT.